The 10 T cell receptor beta chains in this list originate from one sample, sequenced in a study of vaccination and CD4 T cells after COVID-19. Sequencing of cultured CD4+ T cell DNA used the Oncomine TCR Beta short-read assay. TCRdb reprocessed the PCR reads via MiXCR and lists one record per CDR3 protein. The table has about 17,000 distinct CDR3 sequences, 45% seen once. Treatment in this sample: approximately nine-day PBMC culture with coronavirus spike peptide pools or control peptides (ViraFEST assay). These receptors lack a known antigen. The starting material was CD4+ T cells from blood, cultured in vitro, obtained before SARS-CoV-2 vaccination. The source of these receptors is a human donor who received a COVID-19 vaccine.

This clonotype was detected only a few times. This chain connects TRBV20-1 to TRBJ1-5; D unresolved. Germline V gene sequence: CDR1 DFQATT, CDR2 SNEGSKA (reference sequence). The CDR3 covers 15 residues. Trimming removed 0 bases at V and 0 bases at J, with 9 bases between. CDR3 DNA sequence: TGCAGTGCTAGAGATTCGGTCGCTAGCAATCAGCCCCAGCATTTT. Its protein is CSARDSVASNQPQHF.

This chain links TRBV27 with TRBJ2-1; 7 bases line up with TRBD1. V shed 5 bases and J 4 bases; nucleotides not matched to a gene: 5. Germline CDR1 is MNHEY and CDR2 is SMNVEV (reference sequence). CDR3 length equals 14 residues. CDR3 loop: CASSPGQAYNEQFF. DNA for the CDR3: TGTGCCAGCAGTCCTGGACAGGCATACAATGAGCAGTTCTTC.

This clonotype was observed a handful of times. The CDR3 region is CASSLGAGADTQYF. The CDR3 DNA is TGTGCCAGCAGTTTGGGGGCAGGGGCAGATACGCAGTATTTT. The chain joins TRBV6-5 to TRBJ2-3; D may be TRBD1 (6 bases). In germline, CDR1 is MNHEY, CDR2 SVGAGI. This CDR3 region has 14 residues. Trimming stripped 4 bases from V and 4 bases from J, with 12 bases between.

Here the CDR3 reads CASSVSASTDTQYF. For the CDR3, the DNA is TGCGCCAGCAGTGTTTCGGCAAGCACAGATACGCAGTATTTT. V is TRBV10-1 and J is TRBJ2-3; D is uncertain. Trimming pared 4 bases from V and 0 bases from J, leaving 8 bases between. The CDR3 extends over 14 amino acids. Per the germline V gene, CDR1 is WNHNN and CDR2 is SYGVQD (reference sequence).

The chain links TRBV15 to TRBJ1-5; no firm D call. The V and J ends lost 0 bases and 4 bases respectively, with 10 bases between them. From germline, CDR1 is LNHNV and CDR2 YYDKDF (reference sequence). This CDR3 has 15 amino acids. The CDR3 spells CATSRDPAVNQPQHF. The CDR3 DNA follows: TGTGCCACCAGCAGAGATCCGGCAGTTAATCAGCCCCAGCATTTT.

V gene TRBV5-1 combines with J gene TRBJ2-2; D call uncertain. The V end lost 4 bases, the J end lost 1 base, and 5 bases lay between the germline ends. This CDR3 region has 13 residues. Germline lookup yields CDR1 SGHRS and CDR2 YFSETQ. CDR3 bases: TGCGCCAGCAGCCTAGGGAACACCGGGGAGCTGTTTTTT. Translating it yields CASSLGNTGELFF. Together with reference TRBV5-1 and TRBJ2-2, the CDR3 gives the full variable domain: KAGVTQTPRYLIKTRGQQVTLSCSPISGHRSVSWYQQTPGQGLQFLFEYFSETQRNKGNFPGRFSGRQFSNSRSEMNVSTLELGDSALYLCASSLGNTGELFFGEGSRLTVL.

The rearrangement uses TRBV20-1 and TRBJ2-4; 12 bases line up with TRBD2. This CDR3 is built from 17 residues. V gave up 8 bases and J gave up 0 bases; unmatched junction bases: 11. Germline CDR1 is DFQATT and CDR2 is SNEGSKA (reference sequence). The CDR3 nucleotides read TGCAGTACCTCTAGCGGGGGGGCCACCCTAGCCAAAAACATTCAGTACTTC. Encoded protein: CSTSSGGATLAKNIQYF.

This clonotype was counted between two and nine times. The chain carries TRBV30 and TRBJ1-2; no clear D gene. The germline V and J ends were trimmed by 3 bases and 7 bases, with 15 bases remaining between them. Per germline, CDR1 GTSNPN and CDR2 SVGIG (reference sequence). The CDR3 totals 13 residues. The CDR3 coding sequence is TGTGCCTGGAGGGACCACCGCCGCGGTGGCTACACCTTC. It specifies CAWRDHRRGGYTF.

This clonotype was counted a few times. This chain links TRBV6-1 with TRBJ1-2; D gene uncertain. V was clipped by 3 bases and J by 2 bases, with 13 bases between them. CDR3 length equals 15 residues. Germline V lookup: CDR1 MNHNS, CDR2 SASEGT. In nucleotides, the CDR3 is TGTGCCAGCAGTGACTCCCCGGGGAGGAACTATGGCTACACCTTC. It translates to CASSDSPGRNYGYTF.

This clonotype showed up just a few times. This chain links TRBV12-5 with TRBJ1-1; D may be TRBD1 (5 bases). CDR3 length equals 16 residues. Per germline, CDR1 LGHNT and CDR2 FRNRAP. V was clipped by 0 bases and J by 1 base, with 12 bases between them. This CDR3 reads CASGLVVSGTNTEAFF. DNA for the CDR3: TGTGCTAGTGGTTTGGTAGTCTCAGGGACGAACACTGAAGCTTTCTTT.